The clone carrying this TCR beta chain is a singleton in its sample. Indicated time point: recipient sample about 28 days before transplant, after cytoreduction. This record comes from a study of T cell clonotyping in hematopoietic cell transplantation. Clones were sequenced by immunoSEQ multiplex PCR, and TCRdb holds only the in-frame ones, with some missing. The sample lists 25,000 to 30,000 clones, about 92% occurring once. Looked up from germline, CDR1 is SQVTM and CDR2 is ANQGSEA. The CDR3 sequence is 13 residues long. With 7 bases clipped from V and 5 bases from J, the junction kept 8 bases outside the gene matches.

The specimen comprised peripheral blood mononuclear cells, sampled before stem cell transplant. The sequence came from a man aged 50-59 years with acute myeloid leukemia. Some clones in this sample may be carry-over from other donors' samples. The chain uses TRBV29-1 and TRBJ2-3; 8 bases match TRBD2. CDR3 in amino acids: CSGRAGGKDTQYF. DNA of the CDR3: TGCAGCGGCCGGGCGGGAGGCAAAGATACGCAGTATTTT.